A selection of T cell receptor beta chains follows, all from one sample in a study of cytomegalovirus exposure and HLA in healthy donors. TCRdb's table, derived via immunoSEQ multiplex PCR, lists solely in-frame clones and lacks some. The repertoire includes some 98,000 clones, more than 60% of them detected once, and 2% to 2.5% sits in the top ten. Sequenced: PBMCs. The receptors here all came from a man over 45 in good health and CMV-seronegative. Both conserved end residues are part of each CDR3. A D gene is named only where the DNA matches it firmly. Some rows mark clone size as missing; the rest say once, few, many or name a class of expanded clone.

J | D | V | size | DNA | CDR3
TRBJ2-1 | TRBD2 | TRBV5-1 | . | TGCGCCAGCAGTTCCGAAGCGGGGGGGCATAATGAGCAGTTCTTC | CASSSEAGGHNEQFF
TRBJ1-3 | . | TRBV9 | few | TGTGCCAGCAGCGTGCGGGGGACCGGAAACACCATATATTTT | CASSVRGTGNTIYF
TRBJ1-2 | . | TRBV19 | . | TGTGCCAGTAGGCCCCGACGGGAGGGGTATGGCTACACCTTC | CASRPRREGYGYTF
TRBJ1-1 | . | TRBV28 | . | TGTGCCAGCAGTACCAGACAGTGGAAGACTTTCTTT | CASSTRQWKTFF
TRBJ2-7 | TRBD1 | TRBV18 | . | TGTGCCAGCTCGAGCCAAGGGGGCGGTGAGCAGTACTTC | CASSSQGGGEQYF
TRBJ2-1 | . | TRBV9 | . | TGTGTCAGCAGCGATCTAGCGTACTATGAGCAGTTCTTC | CVSSDLAYYEQFF
TRBJ2-1 | . | TRBV5-4 | . | TGTGCCAGCAGCTTCGGGGGACCGGCTAATTACAATGAGCAGTTCTTC | CASSFGGPANYNEQFF
TRBJ2-1 | . | TRBV6-1 | . | TGTGCCAGCAGTGTTTGGGTTTGGAATGAGCGGTTCTTC | CASSVWVWNERFF
TRBJ1-2 | . | TRBV6-1 | . | TGTGCCAGCAGTGAACGGAGGGTAGGCTACACCTTC | CASSERRVGYTF
TRBJ1-5 | TRBD1 | TRBV6-4 | . | TGTGCCAGCAGTGCGACAGGGGGAAGTGATCAGCCCCAGCATTTT | CASSATGGSDQPQHF
TRBJ2-6 | . | TRBV7-6 | . | TGTGCCAGCAGCTTATATCGCCTCTCCGGGGGGCAGGATGGGTCTGGGGCCAACGTCCTGACTTTC | CASSLYRLSGGQDGSGANVLTF
TRBJ1-1 | . | TRBV4-1 | . | TGCGCCAGCAGCCAACACCCCAGGGTAGGGACTGAAGCTTTCTTT | CASSQHPRVGTEAFF
TRBJ2-6 | . | TRBV7-9 | . | TGTGCCAGCAGCCGAGGACTCCCCAGCTCTGGGGCCAACGTCCTGACTTTC | CASSRGLPSSGANVLTF
TRBJ2-5 | TRBD2 | TRBV7-9 | few | TGTGCCAGCAGCTCGGACTACCTAGGACTAGCAGACGAGACCCAGTACTTC | CASSSDYLGLADETQYF
TRBJ1-1 | TRBD1 | TRBV10-2 | few | TGCGCCAGCAGTGAGTCGACGACAGGGTTAGACACTGAAGCTTTCTTT | CASSESTTGLDTEAFF